The 20 T cell receptor beta chains below all came from one sample that was sequenced in a study of shared clonotypes between healthy human individuals. Terminally differentiated effector memory CD45RA+ cells were excluded from the naive CD8 cells, which were CD45RO-negative and positively selected for CCR7. Sequencing was performed with immunoSEQ multiplex PCR; in TCRdb, only in-frame clones are kept and a portion is missing. The sample holds about 2.1 million clones, 93% seen once. The source material was naive CD8+ T cells from PBMCs. Source of these receptors: a man younger than 35 in good health. Some clones in this sample may be carry-over from other donors' samples.

The rearrangement joins TRBV7-9 to TRBJ2-7; the D gene is possibly TRBD1 (5 bases). The germline V gene encodes CDR1 SEHNR and CDR2 FQNEAQ (reference sequence). The CDR3 has 14 amino acids. V dropped 5 bases and J dropped 2 bases, with 13 bases sitting between them. CDR3 residues: CASSPDTLPYEQYF. CDR3 in DNA: TGTGCCAGCAGCCCGGACACTCTTCCCTACGAGCAGTACTTC. Full variable domain (outside the CDR3, taken from reference TRBV7-9 and TRBJ2-7): DTGVSQNPRHKITKRGQNVTFRCDPISEHNRLYWYRQTLGQGPEFLTYFQNEAQLEKSRLLSDRFSAERPKGSFSTLEIQRTEQGDSAMYLCASSPDTLPYEQYFGPGTRLTVT.

In regard to this clone: Different DNA sequences within this sample yield the same CDR3. The CDR3 region is CASSVGGLSGEQYF. Written as DNA, the CDR3 is TGTGCCAGCAGCGTAGGAGGGCTGTCGGGAGAGCAGTACTTC. This chain links TRBV9 with TRBJ2-7; D possibly corresponds to TRBD2 (5 bases). Germline V gene lookup returns CDR1 SGDLS and CDR2 YYNGEE. The CDR3 runs 14 residues. Trimming shortened V by 0 bases and J by 7 bases, and 14 bases separated the two germline ends.

V is TRBV29-1 and J is TRBJ2-1; 13 bases align to TRBD2. Germline V gene sequence: CDR1 SQVTM, CDR2 ANQGSEA. After removal of 5 bases from V and 0 bases from J, the junction contained 7 bases not matched to a gene. This CDR3 spans 17 amino acids. Here the CDR3 reads CSVLGLAGDTSYNEQFF. The DNA of the CDR3 is TGCAGCGTTTTAGGACTAGCGGGAGACACCTCCTACAATGAGCAGTTCTTC.

This clone has just one count. The rearrangement uses TRBV10-3 and TRBJ2-5, with D unclear. The V end was cut by 11 bases, the J end by 4 bases, with 17 bases between. This CDR3 contains 13 residues. Germline V gene sequence: CDR1 ENHRY, CDR2 SYGVKD. CDR3 protein: CAALDFPGETQYF. In DNA form, the CDR3 reads TGTGCCGCCCTAGATTTTCCAGGAGAGACCCAGTACTTC.

This clone has more than one count but fewer than ten. This specimen includes other DNA sequences encoding the same CDR3. V usage is TRBV27 and J usage is TRBJ2-7; D not resolved. Germline assignment: CDR1 MNHEY and CDR2 SMNVEV (reference sequence). The CDR3 contains 14 residues. V was trimmed by 0 bases and J by 0 bases, leaving 6 bases between them. The CDR3 sequence is CASSLSPSSYEQYF. Here the CDR3 DNA reads TGTGCCAGCAGTTTATCCCCGAGCTCCTACGAGCAGTACTTC.

The rearrangement uses TRBV7-9 and TRBJ2-5; D ambiguous. Germline assignment: CDR1 SEHNR and CDR2 FQNEAQ (reference sequence). V was clipped by 5 bases and J by 5 bases, with 15 bases between them. The CDR3 extends over 14 amino acids. DNA of the CDR3: TGTGCCAGCAGCCCTAAGGGCTCGCCGGAGACCCAGTACTTC. It translates to CASSPKGSPETQYF.

This clone has ten or more counts. The chain couples TRBV7-9 to TRBJ1-1; D is undetermined. The CDR3 has 13 amino acids. V dropped 3 bases and J dropped 3 bases, with 8 bases sitting between them. Germline lookup yields CDR1 SEHNR and CDR2 FQNEAQ (reference sequence). The CDR3: CASSFRQDTEAFF. Here the CDR3 DNA reads TGTGCCAGCAGCTTTAGGCAGGACACTGAAGCTTTCTTT.

This clone was detected once. The rearrangement uses TRBV7-9 and TRBJ2-7, with D possibly matching TRBD1 (5 bases). V lost 3 bases to trimming and J lost 1 base, with 16 bases between them. Germline V lookup: CDR1 SEHNR, CDR2 FQNEAQ (reference sequence). The length of the CDR3 is 16 residues. In DNA, the CDR3 is TGTGCCAGCAGCTTGGCTGGACACTCCTCGTCCTACGAGCAGTACTTC. This gives the protein CASSLAGHSSSYEQYF.

The V call is TRBV18, the J call TRBJ2-7, with D hard to call. CDR3 length equals 16 residues. Between the trimmed V and J ends, which lost 2 bases and 0 bases, there was a span of 14 bases. Germline lookup yields CDR1 KGHSH and CDR2 LQKENI. The CDR3 region is CASSPAGYGSSYEQYF. CDR3 coding DNA: TGTGCCAGCTCACCAGCAGGATACGGAAGCTCCTACGAGCAGTACTTC.

The chain links TRBV6-6 to TRBJ1-3; 7 bases fit TRBD1. Germline V CDR1 and CDR2: MNHNY, SVGAGI (reference sequence). Trimming at V came to 4 bases and at J to 4 bases, leaving 10 bases not matched to a gene. CDR3 length equals 16 residues. CDR3 protein: CASSSPDRYPGNTIYF. CDR3 bases: TGTGCCAGCAGTTCTCCGGACAGGTACCCAGGAAACACCATATATTTT.

The DNA of the CDR3 is TGTGCCAGCAGCTTAACGGATTTACAGGGGGCGCCTAGCGGGAGTTACGAGCAGTACTTC. This sequence encodes CASSLTDLQGAPSGSYEQYF. The chain employs TRBV7-8 and TRBJ2-7, with TRBD2 as a possible D gene (10 bases). Germline CDR1 reads SGHVS; CDR2 reads FQNEAQ. The V end was cut by 2 bases, the J end by 4 bases, with 30 bases between. The length of the CDR3 is 20 residues.

V gene TRBV9 combines with J gene TRBJ1-5; D is undetermined. V was pared by 4 bases and J by 2 bases, with 13 bases between. Germline V gene sequence: CDR1 SGDLS, CDR2 YYNGEE. CDR3 length: 15 amino acids. The CDR3 coding sequence is TGTGCCAGCAGCCCGGGGTGGGGAGGCAATCAGCCCCAGCATTTT. Encoded protein: CASSPGWGGNQPQHF.

The chain links TRBV6-6 to TRBJ1-4; no definite D call. The CDR3 has 14 residues. Germline V CDR1 and CDR2: MNHNY, SVGAGI (reference sequence). Trimming took 0 bases from V and 6 from J, leaving 8 bases between them. The CDR3 DNA sequence: TGTGCCAGCAGTTACTCTGCGGCGTATGAAAAACTGTTTTTT. As protein: CASSYSAAYEKLFF.

This clone is a singleton in its sample. This rearrangement joins TRBV7-9 to TRBJ1-5; 9 bases fit TRBD1. The V segment lost 4 bases and the J segment 2 bases; nucleotides outside the gene matches: 6. Per the germline V gene, CDR1 is SEHNR and CDR2 is FQNEAQ (reference sequence). This CDR3 has 16 residues. This chain's CDR3 is CASSSTRDRGNQPQHF. The DNA of the CDR3 is TGTGCCAGCAGCTCAACCCGGGACAGGGGCAATCAGCCCCAGCATTTT.

This chain links TRBV27 with TRBJ2-7, with a tentative D call TRBD2 (5 bases). The CDR3 is made up of 14 amino acids. Germline V gene lookup returns CDR1 MNHEY and CDR2 SMNVEV (reference sequence). V lost 8 bases, J lost 5 bases, and 19 bases lay in between. CDR3 sequence: CASGFLGGGNEQYF. CDR3 nucleotide sequence: TGTGCCAGCGGGTTCCTTGGAGGCGGTAACGAGCAGTACTTC.

The chain employs TRBV6-5 and TRBJ1-4; D uncertain. Trimming took 2 bases from V and 0 from J, leaving 7 bases between them. This CDR3 is 15 amino acids long. CDR1 is MNHEY and CDR2 is SVGAGI in the germline V gene. The CDR3, as DNA: TGTGCCAGCAGTTACGGAGATGCAACTAATGAAAAACTGTTTTTT. This codes for CASSYGDATNEKLFF.

This chain joins TRBV20-1 and TRBJ1-1, with a weak D call TRBD1 (5 bases). The CDR3 has 11 residues. The germline V gene encodes CDR1 DFQATT and CDR2 SNEGSKA (reference sequence). The chain's CDR3 is CRHPGMTEAFF. CDR3 DNA sequence: TGCAGGCACCCAGGGATGACTGAAGCTTTCTTT.

The chain carries TRBV28 and TRBJ1-1; D is unresolved. Germline V gene data show CDR1 as MDHEN and CDR2 as SYDVKM. CDR3 length: 14 residues. Trimming removed 5 bases at V and 1 base at J, with 11 bases between. CDR3 nucleotide sequence: TGTGCCAGCAGTCCCCGCGAAGCGAACACTGAAGCTTTCTTT. It translates to CASSPREANTEAFF.

This chain connects TRBV9 to TRBJ1-4; 7 bases align to TRBD1. Losses at the gene ends were 3 bases for V and 3 bases for J; bases not matched to a gene: 8. The CDR3 runs to 16 residues. Germline CDR1 reads SGDLS; CDR2 reads YYNGEE. CDR3 loop: CASSAGGSGANEKLFF. CDR3 coding DNA: TGTGCCAGCAGCGCAGGGGGATCCGGAGCTAATGAAAAACTGTTTTTT.

V gene TRBV5-6 combines with J gene TRBJ2-5; TRBD2 is a possible D gene (6 bases). The V gene lost 4 bases and the J gene lost 5 bases, with 21 bases spanning the gap. The germline gives CDR1 SGHDT, CDR2 YYEEEE. There are 16 residues in the CDR3. This CDR3 is CASSTTQPLGRETQYF. The CDR3 DNA follows: TGTGCCAGCAGCACGACACAGCCTCTGGGGAGGGAGACCCAGTACTTC. Full variable domain (rest looked up from reference TRBV5-6 and TRBJ2-5): DAGVTQSPTHLIKTRGQQVTLRCSPKSGHDTVSWYQQALGQGPQFIFQYYEEEERQRGNFPDRFSGHQFPNYSSELNVNALLLGDSALYLCASSTTQPLGRETQYFGPGTRLLVL.